This T cell receptor beta chain was sequenced in a study of shared clonotypes between healthy human individuals. Study context: A couple of female and three male donors aged 18 to 49 were enrolled. General observations from the study: Sampling included only blood; tissue repertoires likely differ.

Original analysis: Junction-only sequences without quality scores were provided by ImmunoSEQ, so filtering was different. Clones were sequenced by immunoSEQ multiplex PCR, and TCRdb holds only the in-frame ones, with some missing. For V, J and clone size, that table is used; D and trimming come from the DNA. The sample lists some 1.5 million clones, 95% to 99% occurring once. The CDR3 loop spans 15 amino acids. Germline values: CDR1 SGHNT, CDR2 YYREEE (reference sequence). J lost 2 bases, V lost 5 bases, and 7 bases had no gene match. The CD4+ fraction was divided into a CD45RA+ naive subset and a CD45RA-negative memory subset. About this clone itself: The antigen remains unidentified.

This receptor was identified in a man in his thirties or forties in good health. The sequenced sample was naive CD4+ T cells sorted from blood. Sample subset: CD45RA+ positively selected. V usage is TRBV5-4 and J usage is TRBJ1-2; 9 bases map to TRBD1. For the CDR3, the DNA is TGTGCCAGCAGGCCGTACAGGGGGCTAAACTATGGCTACACCTTC. It translates to CASRPYRGLNYGYTF.